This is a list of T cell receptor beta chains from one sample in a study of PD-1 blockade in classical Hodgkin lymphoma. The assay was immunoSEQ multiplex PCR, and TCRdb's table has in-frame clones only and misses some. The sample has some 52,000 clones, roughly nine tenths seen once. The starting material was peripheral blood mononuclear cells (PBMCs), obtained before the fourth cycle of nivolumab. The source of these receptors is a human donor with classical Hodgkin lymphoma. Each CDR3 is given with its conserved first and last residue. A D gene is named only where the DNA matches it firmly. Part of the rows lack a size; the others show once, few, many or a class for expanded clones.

CDR3aa: CASSDSPGNTGELFF; abundance: few; d_gene: NA; v_gene: TRBV6-4
CDR3aa: CASSLGTGGPSTDTQYF; abundance: NA; d_gene: TRBD1; v_gene: TRBV7-6
CDR3aa: CASGLPPGLAYEQYF; abundance: NA; d_gene: TRBD2; v_gene: TRBV12-5
CDR3aa: CASRVTDGYTF; abundance: NA; d_gene: NA; v_gene: TRBV2
CDR3aa: CASSVGLLETQYF; abundance: once; d_gene: TRBD2; v_gene: TRBV7-2
CDR3aa: CASSFAVYNEQFF; abundance: NA; d_gene: NA; v_gene: TRBV7-2
CDR3aa: CSVSRGDYGYTF; abundance: NA; d_gene: NA; v_gene: TRBV29-1
CDR3aa: CASARGREGQGETQYF; abundance: NA; d_gene: TRBD2; v_gene: TRBV9
CDR3aa: CASRDGYSNQPQHF; abundance: NA; d_gene: NA; v_gene: TRBV7-2
CDR3aa: CSVHRDRGSEAFF; abundance: NA; d_gene: TRBD1; v_gene: TRBV29-1
CDR3aa: CASSLAGLAGGGYQETQYF; abundance: NA; d_gene: TRBD2; v_gene: TRBV5-6
CDR3aa: CASSPLAGPSYNEQFF; abundance: NA; d_gene: TRBD2; v_gene: TRBV11-2
CDR3aa: CASSPPGTPTEQYF; abundance: once; d_gene: NA; v_gene: TRBV7-9
CDR3aa: CASSREPQNTEAFF; abundance: NA; d_gene: NA; v_gene: TRBV9
CDR3aa: CAISGTSYEQYF; abundance: NA; d_gene: NA; v_gene: TRBV10-3
CDR3aa: CASSGTRTGGTDTQYF; abundance: NA; d_gene: NA; v_gene: TRBV18
CDR3aa: CASSPAAPGYEQYF; abundance: NA; d_gene: NA; v_gene: TRBV5-1
CDR3aa: CASSLDIVSGNTIYF; abundance: NA; d_gene: NA; v_gene: TRBV28
CDR3aa: CASSWRPGGWGDTQYF; abundance: NA; d_gene: TRBD2; v_gene: TRBV27
CDR3aa: CASSEGGNTEAFF; abundance: few; d_gene: NA; v_gene: TRBV28
CDR3aa: CASRSDQNEQFF; abundance: NA; d_gene: NA; v_gene: TRBV2
CDR3aa: CASSENNYNEQFF; abundance: NA; d_gene: NA; v_gene: TRBV2
CDR3aa: CASSPRANEQFF; abundance: NA; d_gene: NA; v_gene: TRBV28
CDR3aa: CASSLTGRGTDTQYF; abundance: NA; d_gene: NA; v_gene: TRBV27
CDR3aa: CASSLGQIGGQYF; abundance: NA; d_gene: NA; v_gene: TRBV28
CDR3aa: CASSDPGQGASGELFF; abundance: NA; d_gene: TRBD1; v_gene: TRBV6-1
CDR3aa: CASSLGLRLDRRNEKLFF; abundance: NA; d_gene: NA; v_gene: TRBV5-1
CDR3aa: CASSFRQGGNQPQHF; abundance: NA; d_gene: TRBD1; v_gene: TRBV27
CDR3aa: CASSAVGYATNEKLFF; abundance: NA; d_gene: NA; v_gene: TRBV27
CDR3aa: CASIDMGQGAAEQYF; abundance: NA; d_gene: TRBD1; v_gene: TRBV2
CDR3aa: CASSSTSGGGPSYEQYF; abundance: NA; d_gene: TRBD2; v_gene: TRBV9
CDR3aa: CASSIGGSPTEQYF; abundance: NA; d_gene: NA; v_gene: TRBV9
CDR3aa: CASSKDRVVRESYEQYF; abundance: NA; d_gene: NA; v_gene: TRBV21-1
CDR3aa: CASRPQDIAIYGYTF; abundance: NA; d_gene: NA; v_gene: TRBV6-6
CDR3aa: CASSLLSGSYEQYF; abundance: NA; d_gene: NA; v_gene: TRBV28
CDR3aa: CASSHSGRHLYEQYF; abundance: NA; d_gene: TRBD2; v_gene: TRBV13
CDR3aa: CASSNSGLSYNEQFF; abundance: NA; d_gene: NA; v_gene: TRBV25-1
CDR3aa: CASSLAGETQYF; abundance: NA; d_gene: NA; v_gene: TRBV5-6
CDR3aa: CASSLPPMWNTEAFF; abundance: few; d_gene: NA; v_gene: TRBV28
CDR3aa: CASSQDWVGTGGVYEQYF; abundance: NA; d_gene: TRBD1; v_gene: TRBV4-3
CDR3aa: CASTLPLAGANTGELFF; abundance: once; d_gene: TRBD2; v_gene: TRBV27
CDR3aa: CASSLVKTATNEKLFF; abundance: NA; d_gene: NA; v_gene: TRBV11-2
CDR3aa: CASSLYPNSYEQYF; abundance: NA; d_gene: NA; v_gene: TRBV5-6